This TCR beta chain is drawn from a study of T cell responses to AZD1222 COVID-19 vaccine. Study-wide background: Second doses were pooled across both intervals (about 4 or about 12 weeks). Findings and limits, study-wide: No repertoire was sampled before or during the peak T cell response, only after it. Mapped onto spike, vaccine-associated CD4 TCRs spanned it and were dominant at 160-218 and 743-854.

Method: immunoSEQ multiplex PCR; TCRdb's copy keeps in-frame clones and lacks some. The sample includes 100,000 to 140,000 clones, 75% to 90% seen only once; the top ten take 3.5% to 5%. CDR1 and CDR2 (germline): SGHDT, YYEEEE. Deletions cut 1 base from V and 3 bases from J, with 8 bases between. CDR3 length: 14 residues. On this clone itself: The antigen is undetermined.

The receptor's source is an adult in good health. This chain links TRBV5-6 with TRBJ2-1; D remains ambiguous. The source was peripheral blood, collected on day 0 of AZD1222 vaccination. The CDR3 is CASSLQTLYNEQFF. Here the CDR3 DNA reads TGTGCCAGCAGCTTGCAAACTCTCTACAATGAGCAGTTCTTC.